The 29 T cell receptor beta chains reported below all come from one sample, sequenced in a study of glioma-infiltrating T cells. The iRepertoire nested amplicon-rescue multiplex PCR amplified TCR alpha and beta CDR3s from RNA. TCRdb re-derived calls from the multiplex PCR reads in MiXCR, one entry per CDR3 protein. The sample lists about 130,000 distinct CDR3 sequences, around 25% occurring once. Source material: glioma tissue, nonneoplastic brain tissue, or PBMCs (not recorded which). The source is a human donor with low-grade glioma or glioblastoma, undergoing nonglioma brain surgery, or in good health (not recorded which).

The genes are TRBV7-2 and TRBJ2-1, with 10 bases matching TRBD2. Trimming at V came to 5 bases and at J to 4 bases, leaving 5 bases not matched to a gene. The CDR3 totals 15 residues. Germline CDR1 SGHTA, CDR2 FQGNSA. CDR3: CASSNTSGTYNEQFF. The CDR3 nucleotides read TGTGCCAGCAGCAACACTAGCGGGACTTACAATGAGCAGTTCTTC.

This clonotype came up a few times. DNA for the CDR3: TGTGCCAGCAGCGACCCCGGGGGTTGGACAGATACGCAGTATTTT. Protein sequence: CASSDPGGWTDTQYF. V and J are TRBV7-9 and TRBJ2-3; D is perhaps TRBD2 (6 bases). Between the trimmed V and J ends, which lost 5 bases and 3 bases, there was a span of 15 bases. Germline V gene sequence: CDR1 SEHNR, CDR2 FQNEAQ (reference sequence). CDR3 length: 15 residues. Combining the CDR3 with reference TRBV7-9 and TRBJ2-3 gives the whole variable domain DTGVSQNPRHKITKRGQNVTFRCDPISEHNRLYWYRQTLGQGPEFLTYFQNEAQLEKSRLLSDRFSAERPKGSFSTLEIQRTEQGDSAMYLCASSDPGGWTDTQYFGPGTRLTVL.

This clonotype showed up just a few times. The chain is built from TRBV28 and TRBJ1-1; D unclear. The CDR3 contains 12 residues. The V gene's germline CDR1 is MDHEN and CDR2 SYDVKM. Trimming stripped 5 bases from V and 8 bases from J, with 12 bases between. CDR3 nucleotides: TGTGCCAGCAGTCCCGGTCCCGTGGAAGCTTTCTTT. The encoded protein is CASSPGPVEAFF.

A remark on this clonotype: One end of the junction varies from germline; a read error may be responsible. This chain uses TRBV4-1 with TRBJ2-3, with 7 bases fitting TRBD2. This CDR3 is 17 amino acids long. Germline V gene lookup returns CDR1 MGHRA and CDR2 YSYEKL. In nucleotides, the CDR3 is TGCGCCAGCAGCCAAGATCTCCTAGCGGCTAGCACAGGTACGCAGTATTTT. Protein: CASSQDLLAASTGTQYF.

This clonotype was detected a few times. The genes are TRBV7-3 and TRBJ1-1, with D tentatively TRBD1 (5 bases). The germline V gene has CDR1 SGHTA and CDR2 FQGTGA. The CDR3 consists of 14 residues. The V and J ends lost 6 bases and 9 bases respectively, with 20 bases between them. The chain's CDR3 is CASRFSGTPNQAFF. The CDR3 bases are TGTGCCAGCAGGTTCTCCGGGACCCCAAATCAAGCTTTCTTT.

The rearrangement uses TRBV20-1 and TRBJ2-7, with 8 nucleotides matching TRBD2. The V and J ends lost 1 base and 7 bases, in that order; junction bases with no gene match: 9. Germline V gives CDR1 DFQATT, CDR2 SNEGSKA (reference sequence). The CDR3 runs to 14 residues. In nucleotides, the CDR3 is TGCAGTGCTAGAGTGTCGCGGGGGGCCGGGGAGCAGTACGTC. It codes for CSARVSRGAGEQYV.

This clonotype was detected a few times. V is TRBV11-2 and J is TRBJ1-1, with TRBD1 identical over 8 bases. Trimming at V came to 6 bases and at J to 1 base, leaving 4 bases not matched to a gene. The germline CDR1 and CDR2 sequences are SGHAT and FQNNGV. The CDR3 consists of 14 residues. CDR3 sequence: CASRLDRGNTEAFF. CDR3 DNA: TGTGCCAGCAGACTAGACAGGGGGAACACTGAAGCTTTCTTT.

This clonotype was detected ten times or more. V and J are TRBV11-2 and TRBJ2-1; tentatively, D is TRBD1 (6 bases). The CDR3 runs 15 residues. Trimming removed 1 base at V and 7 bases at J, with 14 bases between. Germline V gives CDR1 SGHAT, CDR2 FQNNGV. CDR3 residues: CASSLVGARTNEQFF. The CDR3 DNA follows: TGTGCCAGCAGCTTAGTGGGGGCGAGAACGAATGAGCAGTTCTTC.

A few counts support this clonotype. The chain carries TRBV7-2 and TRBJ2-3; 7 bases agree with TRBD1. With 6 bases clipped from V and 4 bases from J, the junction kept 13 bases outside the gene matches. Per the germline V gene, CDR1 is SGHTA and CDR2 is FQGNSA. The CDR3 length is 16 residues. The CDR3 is CASRRQGSLGSDTQYF. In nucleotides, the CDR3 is TGTGCCAGCAGAAGACAGGGAAGTTTGGGTTCAGATACGCAGTATTTT.

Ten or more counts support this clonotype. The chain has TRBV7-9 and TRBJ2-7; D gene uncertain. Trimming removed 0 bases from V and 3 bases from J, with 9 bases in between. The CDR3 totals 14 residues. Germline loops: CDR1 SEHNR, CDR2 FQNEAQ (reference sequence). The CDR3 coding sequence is TGTGCCAGCAGCTTAGCGATAGGGAACTACGAGCAGTACGTC. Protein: CASSLAIGNYEQYV.

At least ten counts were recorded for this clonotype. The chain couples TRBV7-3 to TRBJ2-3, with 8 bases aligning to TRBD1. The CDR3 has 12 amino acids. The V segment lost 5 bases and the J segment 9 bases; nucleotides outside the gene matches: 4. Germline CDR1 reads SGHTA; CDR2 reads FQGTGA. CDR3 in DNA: TGTGCCAGCAGCGAACGACAGGGGACGCAGTATTTT. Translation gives CASSERQGTQYF.

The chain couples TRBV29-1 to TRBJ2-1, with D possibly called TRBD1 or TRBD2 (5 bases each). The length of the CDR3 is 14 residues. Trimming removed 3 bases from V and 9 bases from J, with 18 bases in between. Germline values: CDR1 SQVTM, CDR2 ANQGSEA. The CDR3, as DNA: TGCAGCGTTGAGGGGCCAACCCCCCGGGGTGAGCAGTTCTTC. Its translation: CSVEGPTPRGEQFF.

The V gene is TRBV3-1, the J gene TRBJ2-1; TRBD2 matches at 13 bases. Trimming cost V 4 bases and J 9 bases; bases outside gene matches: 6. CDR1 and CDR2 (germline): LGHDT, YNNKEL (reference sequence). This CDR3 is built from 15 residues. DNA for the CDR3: TGTGCCAGCAGCCCCGCACTAGCGGGGGGGCTTGAGCAGTTCTTC. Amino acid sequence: CASSPALAGGLEQFF.

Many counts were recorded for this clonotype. CDR3 sequence reads: CASSWTGDGEKLFF. CDR3 in DNA: TGTGCCAGCAGTTGGACAGGGGATGGCGAAAAACTGTTTTTT. The chain is built from TRBV27 and TRBJ1-4; 9 positions match TRBD1. Germline V gene data show CDR1 as MNHEY and CDR2 as SMNVEV (reference sequence). J was trimmed by 8 bases and V by 4 bases; bases with no gene match: 5. CDR3 length: 14 amino acids.

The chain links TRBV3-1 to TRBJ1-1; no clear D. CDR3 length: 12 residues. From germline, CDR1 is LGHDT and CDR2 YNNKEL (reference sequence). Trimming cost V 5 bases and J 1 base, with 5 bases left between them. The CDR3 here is CASSKGNTEAFF. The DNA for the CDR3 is TGTGCCAGCAGCAAAGGGAACACTGAAGCTTTCTTT. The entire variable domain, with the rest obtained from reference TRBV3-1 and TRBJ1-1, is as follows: DTAVSQTPKYLVTQMGNDKSIKCEQNLGHDTMYWYKQDSKKFLKIMFSYNNKELIINETVPNRFSPKSPDKAHLNLHINSLELGDSAVYFCASSKGNTEAFFGQGTRLTVV.

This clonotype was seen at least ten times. The CDR3: CASSQQVDYGYTF. As DNA, the CDR3 is TGTGCCAGCAGTCAACAGGTGGACTATGGCTACACCTTC. The chain is built from TRBV6-1 and TRBJ1-2; a possible D gene is TRBD1 (5 bases). The CDR3 is made up of 13 amino acids. The V gene's germline CDR1 is MNHNS and CDR2 SASEGT. The V and J ends lost 5 bases and 3 bases respectively, with 10 bases between them.

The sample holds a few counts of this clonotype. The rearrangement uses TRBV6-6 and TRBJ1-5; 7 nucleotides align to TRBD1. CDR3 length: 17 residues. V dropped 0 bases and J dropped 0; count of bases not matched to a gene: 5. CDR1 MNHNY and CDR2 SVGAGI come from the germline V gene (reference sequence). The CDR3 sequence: CASSYSARTGSNQPQHF. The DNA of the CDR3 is TGTGCCAGCAGTTACTCGGCCAGGACAGGTAGCAATCAGCCCCAGCATTTT.

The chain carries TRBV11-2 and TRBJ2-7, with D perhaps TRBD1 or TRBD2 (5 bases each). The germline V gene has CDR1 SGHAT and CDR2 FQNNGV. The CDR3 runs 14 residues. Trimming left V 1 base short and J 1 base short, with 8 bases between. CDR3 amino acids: CASSLGDVSYEQYV. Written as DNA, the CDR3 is TGTGCCAGCAGCTTAGGGGACGTATCCTACGAGCAGTACGTC.

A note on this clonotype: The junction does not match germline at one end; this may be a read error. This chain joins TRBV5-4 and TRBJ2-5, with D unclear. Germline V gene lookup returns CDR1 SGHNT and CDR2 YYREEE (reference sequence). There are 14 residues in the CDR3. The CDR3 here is CASRDKLEQGTQYF. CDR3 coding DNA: TGTGCCAGCAGGGATAAACTGGAGCAAGGGACCCAGTACTTC.

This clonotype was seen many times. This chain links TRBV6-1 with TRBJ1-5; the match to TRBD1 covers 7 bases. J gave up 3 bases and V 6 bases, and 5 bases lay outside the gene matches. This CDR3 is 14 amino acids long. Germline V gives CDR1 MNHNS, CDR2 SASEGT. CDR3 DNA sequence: TGTGCCAGCAGGGAGGGGACAGTCAATCAGCCCCAGCATTTT. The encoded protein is CASREGTVNQPQHF.

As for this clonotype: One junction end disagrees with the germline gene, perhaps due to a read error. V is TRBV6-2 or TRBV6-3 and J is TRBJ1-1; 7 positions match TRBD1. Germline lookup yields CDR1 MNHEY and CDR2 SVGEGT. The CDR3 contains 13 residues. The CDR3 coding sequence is TGTGCCAGCAAACGACAGGGTGACACTGAAGATTTCTTT. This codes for CASKRQGDTEDFF.

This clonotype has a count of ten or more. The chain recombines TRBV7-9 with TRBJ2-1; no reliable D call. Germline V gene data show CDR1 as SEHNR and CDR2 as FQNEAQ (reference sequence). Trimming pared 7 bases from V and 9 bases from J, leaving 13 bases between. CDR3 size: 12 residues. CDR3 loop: CASTVTVGEQFF. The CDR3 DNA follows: TGTGCCAGCACCGTAACCGTCGGTGAGCAGTTCTTC.

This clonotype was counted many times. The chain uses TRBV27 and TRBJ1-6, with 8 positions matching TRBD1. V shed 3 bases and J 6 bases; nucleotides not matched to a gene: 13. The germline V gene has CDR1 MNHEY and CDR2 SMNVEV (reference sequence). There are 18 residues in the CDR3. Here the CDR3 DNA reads TGTGCCAGCAGTTTTGGGGGTGGGGCAGGGGGCGGTAATTCACCCCTCCACTTT. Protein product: CASSFGGGAGGGNSPLHF.

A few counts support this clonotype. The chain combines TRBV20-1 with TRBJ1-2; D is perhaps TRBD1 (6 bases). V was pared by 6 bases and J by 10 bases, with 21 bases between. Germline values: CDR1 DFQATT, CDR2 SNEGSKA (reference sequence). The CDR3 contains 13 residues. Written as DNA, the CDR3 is TGCAGTGCGCCACAACAGGGTGTTCTCCCCTACACCTTC. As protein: CSAPQQGVLPYTF.

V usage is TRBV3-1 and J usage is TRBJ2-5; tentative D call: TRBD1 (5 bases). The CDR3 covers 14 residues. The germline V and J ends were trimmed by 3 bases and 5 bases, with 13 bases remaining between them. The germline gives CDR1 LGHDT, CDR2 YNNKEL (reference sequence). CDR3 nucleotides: TGTGCCAGCAGCCAGGACACCGGATTGGAGACCCAGTACTTC. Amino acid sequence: CASSQDTGLETQYF.

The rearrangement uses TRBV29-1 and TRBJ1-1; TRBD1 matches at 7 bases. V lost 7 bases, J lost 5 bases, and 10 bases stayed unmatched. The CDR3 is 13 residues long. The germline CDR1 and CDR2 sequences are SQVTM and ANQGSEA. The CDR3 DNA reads TGCAGCGCCCAGGGGGGGGCTGAGACTGAAGCTTTCTTT. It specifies CSAQGGAETEAFF.

In DNA form, the CDR3 reads TGTGCCAGCAGCCTACATAGCAAGGGACAGTCGAACACTGAAGCTTTCTTT. Translating gives CASSLHSKGQSNTEAFF. V usage is TRBV6-4 and J usage is TRBJ1-1, with 7 bases identical to TRBD1. Germline V gene sequence: CDR1 MRHNA, CDR2 SNTAGT. With V trimmed by 6 bases and J by 1 base, 14 bases remained unmatched. The CDR3 length is 17 residues.

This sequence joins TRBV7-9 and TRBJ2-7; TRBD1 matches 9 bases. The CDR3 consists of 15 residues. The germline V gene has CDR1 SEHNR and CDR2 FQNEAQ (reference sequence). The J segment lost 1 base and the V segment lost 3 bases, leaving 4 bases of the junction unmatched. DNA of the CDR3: TGTGCCAGCAGCTTGACCGGGACAGGGTCCTACGAGCAGTACGTC. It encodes CASSLTGTGSYEQYV.

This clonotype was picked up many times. CDR3 region: CATSRTTSGQGSDTQYF. The DNA of the CDR3 is TGTGCCACCAGCAGAACTACTTCGGGACAGGGCAGCGATACGCAGTATTTT. This chain connects TRBV15 to TRBJ2-3, with TRBD1 matching over 9 bases. CDR3 size: 17 residues. J lost 6 bases, V lost 2 bases, and 12 bases had no gene match. Germline CDR1 LNHNV, CDR2 YYDKDF (reference sequence). The complete variable domain, with remaining parts taken from reference TRBV15 and TRBJ2-3, reads DAMVIQNPRYQVTQFGKPVTLSCSQTLNHNVMYWYQQKSSQAPKLLFHYYDKDFNNEADTPDNFQSRRPNTSFCFLDIRSPGLGDTAMYLCATSRTTSGQGSDTQYFGPGTRLTVL.